This TCR beta chain is drawn from a study of blood T cell repertoires in COVID-19. Looking at the study overall: Samples representing acute and convalescent COVID-19 were sourced from the United States, Italy and Spain.

Repertoires were generated with immunoSEQ multiplex PCR, while TCRdb's copy carries only in-frame clones and drops some. The data hold about 72,000 clones, with around nine tenths observed a single time. CDR3 size: 15 residues. Trimming cost V 8 bases and J 8 bases, with 24 bases left between them. Germline V gives CDR1 PRHDT, CDR2 FYEKMQ (reference sequence). This TCR was recovered from a woman in her sixties or seventies with acute or convalescent COVID-19. What was sequenced was peripheral blood. This chain joins TRBV13 and TRBJ1-2; perhaps TRBD1 as D (6 bases). In nucleotides, the CDR3 is TGTGCCAGCGTACGGGCAGGACAGATGTCTCGAGGCTACACCTTC. Protein sequence: CASVRAGQMSRGYTF.